Listed here are 16 T cell receptor beta chains from one sample, sequenced in a study of beta chain features in type 1 diabetes. Notes on the study in general: Type 1 diabetes patients showed a moderate but significant shortening of TCRB CDR3s in all four CD4+ subsets.

The antigens for these receptors are not known. Reverse transcription of all isolated RNA meant that expressed TCRB transcripts were sequenced. Sequencing was performed with immunoSEQ multiplex PCR; in TCRdb, only in-frame clones are kept and a portion is missing. The sample has 600,000 to 700,000 clones; around 15% are singletons. Sequencing used naive CD4+ T cells from blood. These TCRs come from a man aged 18 to 35 with type 1 diabetes.

This clone was seen more than once but under ten times. The gene calls are TRBV29-1 and TRBJ2-7; D gene ambiguous. V dropped 7 bases and J dropped 1 base, with 20 bases sitting between them. The CDR3 sequence is 15 residues long. Per germline, CDR1 SQVTM and CDR2 ANQGSEA. CDR3: CSAAPRLSPSYEQYF. CDR3 DNA: TGCAGCGCCGCTCCCCGACTCTCCCCATCCTACGAGCAGTACTTC.

The rearrangement links TRBV27 to TRBJ1-4, with a weak D call TRBD1 (6 bases). Looked up from germline, CDR1 is MNHEY and CDR2 is SMNVEV (reference sequence). The ends were cut back, 8 bases at V and 7 bases at J, with 20 bases in the middle. CDR3 length equals 15 residues. As DNA, the CDR3 is TGTGCCAGCGGGGCCCAGTGGGGGGCTGGTGAAAAACTGTTTTTT. It is translated as CASGAQWGAGEKLFF.

This clone was observed a few times. The rearrangement links TRBV28 to TRBJ1-5, with unresolved D. Germline values: CDR1 MDHEN, CDR2 SYDVKM. Trimming stripped 5 bases from V and 0 bases from J, with 14 bases between. The CDR3 consists of 16 residues. DNA for the CDR3: TGTGCCAGCAGTCCCCCGGGCGGATTTAGCAATCAGCCCCAGCATTTT. It specifies CASSPPGGFSNQPQHF.

The chain recombines TRBV5-1 with TRBJ2-7; tentatively, D is TRBD1 or TRBD2 (6 bases each). Between the trimmed V and J ends, which lost 6 bases and 6 bases, there was a span of 19 bases. The CDR3 loop spans 14 amino acids. CDR1 and CDR2 from the germline V gene are SGHRS and YFSETQ. CDR3: CASTPRGEASEQYF. CDR3 nucleotides: TGCGCCAGCACCCCGAGGGGGGAGGCTTCCGAGCAGTACTTC.

The genes are TRBV13 and TRBJ2-7; 10 nucleotides agree with TRBD1. The length of the CDR3 is 16 residues. Trimming cost V 4 bases and J 2 bases; bases outside gene matches: 8. From germline, CDR1 is PRHDT and CDR2 FYEKMQ (reference sequence). The CDR3 bases are TGTGCCAGCAGCTCGCGGACAGGGGGGCCCACCTACGAGCAGTACTTC. It specifies CASSSRTGGPTYEQYF. Filled out from reference TRBV13 and TRBJ2-7, the complete variable domain reads AAGVIQSPRHLIKEKRETATLKCYPIPRHDTVYWYQQGPGQDPQFLISFYEKMQSDKGSIPDRFSAQQFSDYHSELNMSSLELGDSALYFCASSSRTGGPTYEQYFGPGTRLTVT.

The chain recombines TRBV6-1 with TRBJ1-1, with D possibly TRBD1 on 6 matching bases. The germline CDR1 and CDR2 sequences are MNHNS and SASEGT. The CDR3 totals 12 residues. V was shortened by 3 bases and J by 14 bases, with 16 bases between the two germline ends. CDR3: CASSEPGTPIFF. In DNA form, the CDR3 reads TGTGCCAGCAGTGAGCCCGGGACACCGATCTTCTTT.

There are a few counts of this clone. The V gene is TRBV9, the J gene TRBJ1-2; D unclear. Germline V gene data show CDR1 as SGDLS and CDR2 as YYNGEE. V was shortened by 0 bases and J by 4 bases, with 13 bases between the two germline ends. This CDR3 spans 15 amino acids. CDR3 sequence: CASSVAPPGGYGYTF. DNA of the CDR3: TGTGCCAGCAGCGTAGCTCCCCCCGGCGGCTATGGCTACACCTTC.

V and J are TRBV9 and TRBJ2-1, with D maybe TRBD2 (6 bases). In germline, CDR1 is SGDLS, CDR2 YYNGEE. Trimming shortened V by 5 bases and J by 2 bases, and 14 bases separated the two germline ends. The CDR3 consists of 15 residues. The CDR3 is CASSGGGFTYNEQFF. CDR3 nucleotides: TGTGCCAGCAGTGGGGGAGGATTTACCTACAATGAGCAGTTCTTC.

For the CDR3, the DNA is TGTGCCAGCAGTGATCGGGAGACCCAGTACTTC. It translates to CASSDRETQYF. V gene TRBV25-1 combines with J gene TRBJ2-5; D unresolved. V lost 3 bases and J 5 bases, leaving 4 bases between the germline ends. The CDR3 extends over 11 amino acids. In germline, CDR1 is MGHDK, CDR2 SYGVNS.

The chain employs TRBV12-5 and TRBJ2-1; D is perhaps TRBD1 or TRBD2 (5 bases each). Germline V gene sequence: CDR1 LGHNT, CDR2 FRNRAP. V lost 5 bases and J lost 4, with 9 bases in between. The CDR3 consists of 13 residues. The CDR3 reads CASGLREYNEQFF. The CDR3 nucleotides read TGTGCTAGTGGTCTCAGGGAGTACAATGAGCAGTTCTTC.

The chain employs TRBV11-2 and TRBJ2-7, with D possibly TRBD1 on 6 matching bases. This CDR3 is 14 amino acids long. Germline CDR1 reads SGHAT; CDR2 reads FQNNGV. V was trimmed by 5 bases and J by 5 bases, leaving 16 bases between them. The chain's CDR3 is CASSVRRGGHEQYF. CDR3 nucleotides: TGTGCCAGCAGCGTCCGCAGGGGTGGCCACGAGCAGTACTTC.

This clone was recorded a few times. The rearrangement joins TRBV7-8 to TRBJ1-4; 11 bases are a match to TRBD1. In germline, CDR1 is SGHVS, CDR2 FQNEAQ. V shed 8 bases, J shed 8 bases, and the junction held 4 bases outside the gene matches. This CDR3 has 13 amino acids. CDR3 in DNA: TGTGCCAGCGCTAGGGACAGGGGGGAAAAACTGTTTTTT. Translating gives CASARDRGEKLFF. Drawing the rest from reference TRBV7-8 and TRBJ1-4, the complete variable domain is GAGVSQSPRYKVAKRGQDVALRCDPISGHVSLFWYQQALGQGPEFLTYFQNEAQLDKSGLPSDRFFAERPEGSVSTLKIQRTQQEDSAVYLCASARDRGEKLFFGSGTQLSVL.

This chain connects TRBV5-1 to TRBJ2-5; D unresolved. The CDR3 contains 15 residues. CDR1 and CDR2 from the germline V gene are SGHRS and YFSETQ. Trimming removed 4 bases from V and 2 bases from J, with 15 bases in between. The CDR3 coding sequence is TGCGCCAGCAGCGATGATCTAGGGCCTCAAGAGACCCAGTACTTC. As protein: CASSDDLGPQETQYF.

CDR3 sequence reads: CASSSALKGDTQYF. Written as DNA, the CDR3 is TGTGCCAGCAGCTCAGCCCTAAAAGGAGATACGCAGTATTTT. The rearrangement joins TRBV27 to TRBJ2-3, with D hard to call. CDR3 size: 14 residues. Germline V gives CDR1 MNHEY, CDR2 SMNVEV (reference sequence). V gave up 6 bases and J gave up 5 bases, with 15 bases separating them.

The chain couples TRBV9 to TRBJ1-6, with D possibly TRBD1 on 5 matching bases. The CDR3 runs 17 residues. Germline V gene data show CDR1 as SGDLS and CDR2 as YYNGEE. V lost 0 bases and J 7 bases, leaving 17 bases between the germline ends. The CDR3 here is CASSVAEGVGVNSPLHF. CDR3 nucleotide sequence: TGTGCCAGCAGCGTAGCCGAAGGGGTTGGGGTAAATTCACCCCTCCACTTT. The full variable domain, completed using reference TRBV9 and TRBJ1-6, is DSGVTQTPKHLITATGQRVTLRCSPRSGDLSVYWYQQSLDQGLQFLIQYYNGEERAKGNILERFSAQQFPDLHSELNLSSLELGDSALYFCASSVAEGVGVNSPLHFGNGTRLTVT.

This clone occurred a few times. The V call is TRBV28, the J call TRBJ1-2, with TRBD1 matching 7 bases. V shed 7 bases and J 5 bases; nucleotides not matched to a gene: 10. Per germline, CDR1 MDHEN and CDR2 SYDVKM. The CDR3 sequence is 14 residues long. The CDR3 DNA sequence: TGTGCCAGCACCGTAGGGACAGCGACATATGGCTACACCTTC. It codes for CASTVGTATYGYTF.